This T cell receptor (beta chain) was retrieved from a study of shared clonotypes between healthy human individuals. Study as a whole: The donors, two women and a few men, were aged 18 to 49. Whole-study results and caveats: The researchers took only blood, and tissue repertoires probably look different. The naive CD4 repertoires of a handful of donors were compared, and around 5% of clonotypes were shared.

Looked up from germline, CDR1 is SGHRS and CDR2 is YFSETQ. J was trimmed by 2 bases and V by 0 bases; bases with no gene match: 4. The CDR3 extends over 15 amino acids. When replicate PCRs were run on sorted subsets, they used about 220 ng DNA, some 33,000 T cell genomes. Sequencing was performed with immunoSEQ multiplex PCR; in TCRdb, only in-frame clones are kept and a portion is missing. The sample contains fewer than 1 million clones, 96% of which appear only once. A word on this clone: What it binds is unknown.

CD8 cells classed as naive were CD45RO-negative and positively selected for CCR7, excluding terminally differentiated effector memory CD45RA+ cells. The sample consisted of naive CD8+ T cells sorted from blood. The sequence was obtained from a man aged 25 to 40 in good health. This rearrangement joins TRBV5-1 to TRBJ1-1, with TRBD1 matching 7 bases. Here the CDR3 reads CASSLAGQTNTEAFF. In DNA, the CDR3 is TGCGCCAGCAGCTTGGCGGGACAGACTAACACTGAAGCTTTCTTT.